The table lists the clone carrying this T cell receptor (beta chain) with a few counts. Its antigen remains unidentified. The sample belongs to a study of regulatory T cells in long-lasting Graves disease. iRepertoire HTBI primers and Arm-PCR of CDR3 regions built TCR beta libraries. TCRdb reprocessed the multiplex PCR reads via MiXCR and lists one record per CDR3 protein. The sample holds around 480,000 distinct CDR3 sequences, about 16% seen once. Regarding the study as a whole: TRBV28, TRBJ1-2 and TRBJ2-5 were favored in persistent disease. The study found persistent patients shared more public clonotypes (roughly 3,000) than new patients (approximately 870).

Time point described: newly diagnosed GD, antithyroid drugs for less than 3 months. RNA from PBMCs was the source of the TCR library. The CDR3 sequence is 21 residues long. V lost 2 bases, J lost 8 bases, and 24 bases stayed unmatched. Looked up from germline, CDR1 is LNHDA and CDR2 is SQIVND (reference sequence). The same sample was also used in a study of T cells in Graves' hyperthyroidism and ophthalmopathy. In that study: Graves' hyperthyroidism without ophthalmopathy progression within 18 months was termed stable.

The gene calls are TRBV19 and TRBJ2-1; 10 bases map to TRBD2. The sequencing used peripheral blood mononuclear cells (PBMCs), collected at new diagnosis, from a patient treated with antithyroid drugs. This clonotype was sampled from a middle-aged woman with Graves disease. As DNA, the CDR3 is TGTGCCAGTAGTATATATAGTTCAGGGGAGGGCAGCGGGGGGGCCCGCGATGAGCAGTTCTTC. Translated: CASSIYSSGEGSGGARDEQFF.